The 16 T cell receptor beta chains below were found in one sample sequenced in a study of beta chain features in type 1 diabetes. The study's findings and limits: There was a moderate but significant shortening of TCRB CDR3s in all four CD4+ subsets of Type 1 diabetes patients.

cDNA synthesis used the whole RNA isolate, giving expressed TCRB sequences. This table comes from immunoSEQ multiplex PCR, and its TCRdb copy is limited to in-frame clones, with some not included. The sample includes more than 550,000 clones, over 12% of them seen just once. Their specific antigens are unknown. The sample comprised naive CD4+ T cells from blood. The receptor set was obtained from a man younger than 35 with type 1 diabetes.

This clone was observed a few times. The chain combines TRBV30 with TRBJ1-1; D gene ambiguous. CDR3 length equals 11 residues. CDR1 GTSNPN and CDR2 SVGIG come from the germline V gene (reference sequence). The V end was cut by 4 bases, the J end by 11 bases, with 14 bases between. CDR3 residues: CAWTVAGEAFF. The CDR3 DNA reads TGTGCCTGGACGGTGGCGGGAGAGGCTTTCTTT.

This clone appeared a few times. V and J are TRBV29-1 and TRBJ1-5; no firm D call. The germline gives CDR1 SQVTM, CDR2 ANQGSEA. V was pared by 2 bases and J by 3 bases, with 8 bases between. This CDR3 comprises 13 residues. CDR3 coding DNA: TGCAGCGTTGAACCCTGGGACAATCAGCCCCAGCATTTT. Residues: CSVEPWDNQPQHF.

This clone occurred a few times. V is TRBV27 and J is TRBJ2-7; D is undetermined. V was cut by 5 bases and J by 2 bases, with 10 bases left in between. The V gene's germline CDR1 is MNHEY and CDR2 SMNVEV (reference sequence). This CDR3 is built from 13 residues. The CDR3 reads CASSRGRAYEQYF. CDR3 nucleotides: TGTGCCAGCAGTCGTGGCAGAGCCTACGAGCAGTACTTC.

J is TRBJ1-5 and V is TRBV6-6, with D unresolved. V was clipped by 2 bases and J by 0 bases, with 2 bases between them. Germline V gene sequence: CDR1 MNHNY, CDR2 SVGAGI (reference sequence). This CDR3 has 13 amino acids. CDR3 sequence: CASSYDSNQPQHF. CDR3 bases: TGTGCCAGCAGTTACGATAGCAATCAGCCCCAGCATTTT.

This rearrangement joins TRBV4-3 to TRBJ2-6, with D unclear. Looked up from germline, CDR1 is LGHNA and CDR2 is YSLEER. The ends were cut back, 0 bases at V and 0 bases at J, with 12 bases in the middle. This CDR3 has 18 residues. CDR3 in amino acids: CASSQDYPSSSGANVLTF. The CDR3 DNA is TGCGCCAGCAGCCAAGATTATCCTTCTAGCTCTGGGGCCAACGTCCTGACTTTC.

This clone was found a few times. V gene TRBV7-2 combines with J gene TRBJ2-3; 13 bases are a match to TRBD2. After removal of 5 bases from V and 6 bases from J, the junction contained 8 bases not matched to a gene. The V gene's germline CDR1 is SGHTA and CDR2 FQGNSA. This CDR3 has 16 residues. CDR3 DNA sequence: TGTGCCAGCAGCCGGGGACTAGCGGGGTGGAGGGATACGCAGTATTTT. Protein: CASSRGLAGWRDTQYF.

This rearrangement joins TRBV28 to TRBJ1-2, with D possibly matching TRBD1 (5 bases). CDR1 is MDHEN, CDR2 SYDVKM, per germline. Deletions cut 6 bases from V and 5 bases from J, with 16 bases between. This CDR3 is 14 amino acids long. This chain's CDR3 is CASRLPGRIYGYTF. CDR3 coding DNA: TGTGCCAGCAGACTCCCGGGACGCATATATGGCTACACCTTC.

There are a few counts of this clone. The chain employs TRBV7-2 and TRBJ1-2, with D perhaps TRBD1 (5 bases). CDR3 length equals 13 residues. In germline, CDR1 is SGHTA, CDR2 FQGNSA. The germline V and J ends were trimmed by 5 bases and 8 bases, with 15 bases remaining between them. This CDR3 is CASSPRQSGGYTF. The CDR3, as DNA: TGTGCCAGCAGCCCCCGACAGTCGGGCGGCTACACCTTC. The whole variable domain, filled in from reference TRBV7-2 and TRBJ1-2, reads GAGVSQSPSNKVTEKGKDVELRCDPISGHTALYWYRQSLGQGLEFLIYFQGNSAPDKSGLPSDRFSAERTGGSVSTLTIQRTQQEDSAVYLCASSPRQSGGYTFGSGTRLTVV.

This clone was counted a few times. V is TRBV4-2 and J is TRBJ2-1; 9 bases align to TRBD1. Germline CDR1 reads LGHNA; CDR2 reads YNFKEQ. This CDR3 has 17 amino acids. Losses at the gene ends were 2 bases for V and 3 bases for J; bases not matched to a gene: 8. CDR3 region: CASSQPPGQGHYNEQFF. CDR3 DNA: TGTGCCAGCAGCCAACCACCGGGACAGGGACACTACAATGAGCAGTTCTTC.

The CDR3 nucleotides are TGTGCCAGCAGACTAGCTCGCACAGATACGCAGTATTTT. The encoded protein is CASRLARTDTQYF. This sequence joins TRBV7-2 and TRBJ2-3; a possible D gene is TRBD2 (6 bases). Trimming removed 6 bases from V and 1 base from J, with 8 bases in between. Germline V lookup: CDR1 SGHTA, CDR2 FQGNSA. This CDR3 is 13 amino acids long. Filled out from reference TRBV7-2 and TRBJ2-3, the complete variable domain reads GAGVSQSPSNKVTEKGKDVELRCDPISGHTALYWYRQSLGQGLEFLIYFQGNSAPDKSGLPSDRFSAERTGGSVSTLTIQRTQQEDSAVYLCASRLARTDTQYFGPGTRLTVL.

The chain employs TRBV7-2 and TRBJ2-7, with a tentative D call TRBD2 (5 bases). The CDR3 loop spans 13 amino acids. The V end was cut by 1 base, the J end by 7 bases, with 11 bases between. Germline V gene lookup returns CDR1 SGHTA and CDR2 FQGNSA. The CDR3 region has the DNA TGTGCCAGCAGCTTAGAGCGGTACAAAGAGCAGTACTTC. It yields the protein CASSLERYKEQYF.

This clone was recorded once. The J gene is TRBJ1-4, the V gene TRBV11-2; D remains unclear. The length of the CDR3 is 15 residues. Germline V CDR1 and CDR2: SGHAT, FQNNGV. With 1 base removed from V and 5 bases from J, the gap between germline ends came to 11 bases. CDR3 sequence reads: CASSLVGGRNEKLFF. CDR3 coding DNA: TGTGCCAGCAGCTTAGTAGGAGGACGAAATGAAAAACTGTTTTTT.

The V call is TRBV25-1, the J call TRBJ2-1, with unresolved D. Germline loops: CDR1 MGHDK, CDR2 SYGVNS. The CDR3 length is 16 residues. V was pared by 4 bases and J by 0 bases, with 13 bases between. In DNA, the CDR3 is TGTGCCAGCAGTGCAAACTACGGAAGCTCCTACAATGAGCAGTTCTTC. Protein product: CASSANYGSSYNEQFF.

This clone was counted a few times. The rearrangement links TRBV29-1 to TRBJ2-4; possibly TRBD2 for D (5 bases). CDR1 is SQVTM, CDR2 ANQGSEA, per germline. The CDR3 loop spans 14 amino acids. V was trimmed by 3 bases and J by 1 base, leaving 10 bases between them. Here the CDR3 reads CSVDTRGAKNIQYF. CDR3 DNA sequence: TGCAGCGTTGATACCAGAGGGGCCAAAAACATTCAGTACTTC.

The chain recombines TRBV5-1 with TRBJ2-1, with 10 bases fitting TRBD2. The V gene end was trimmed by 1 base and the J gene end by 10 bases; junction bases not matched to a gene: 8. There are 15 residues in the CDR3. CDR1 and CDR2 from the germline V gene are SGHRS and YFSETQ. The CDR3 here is CASSLSLAGEGEQFF. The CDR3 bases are TGCGCCAGCAGCTTGTCCCTAGCGGGAGAGGGCGAGCAGTTCTTC.

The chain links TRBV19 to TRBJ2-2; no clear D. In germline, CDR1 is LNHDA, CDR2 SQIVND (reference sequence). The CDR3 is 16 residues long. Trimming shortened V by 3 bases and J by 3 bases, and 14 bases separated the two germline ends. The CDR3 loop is CASSIILTAHTGELFF. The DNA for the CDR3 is TGTGCCAGTAGTATCATTCTAACGGCGCACACCGGGGAGCTGTTTTTT.